Below, 21 T cell receptor beta chains from the same sample are listed, as sequenced in a study of diagnostic markers for celiac disease. TCRdb reprocessed the reads and stores each CDR3 protein as one record, lacking DNA. This table lists roughly 440 distinct CDR3 sequences. Material for sequencing was either unsorted cells or a sorted T cell fraction (not recorded which). The receptors here all came from a human donor.

This clonotype is classed as medium-sized by frequency. The V and J genes are TRBV30 and TRBJ1-4. Germline CDR1 reads GTSNPN; CDR2 reads SVGIG (reference sequence). CDR3 length: 13 residues. The CDR3 loop is CAWSETSREKLFF.

The gene calls are TRBV5-1 and TRBJ1-1; TCRdb reports TRBD1, a call that lacks DNA to check it against. The germline gives CDR1 SGHRS, CDR2 YFSETQ. The CDR3 covers 13 residues. CDR3 sequence: CASSGRVNTEAFF.

This chain uses TRBV27 with TRBJ2-1. The germline V gene encodes CDR1 MNHEY and CDR2 SMNVEV (reference sequence). This CDR3 has 12 residues. CDR3 in amino acids: CASSLGHNEQFF.

Considering frequency, this clonotype is medium-sized. V is TRBV6-6 and J is TRBJ1-1; there is no DNA to check the TCRdb D call of TRBD1. The CDR3 consists of 11 residues. Germline CDR1 MNHNY, CDR2 SVGAGI (reference sequence). CDR3: CASSGQFEAFF.

The V and J genes are TRBV19 and TRBJ1-1. Germline loops: CDR1 LNHDA, CDR2 SQIVND (reference sequence). The CDR3 is 16 amino acids. The CDR3 loop is CASSPLGRGTNTEAFF.

This chain uses TRBV20-1 with TRBJ2-7; TCRdb designates TRBD2, a call that cannot be tested without DNA. CDR1 and CDR2 (germline): DFQATT, SNEGSKA (reference sequence). The CDR3 runs to 18 residues. CDR3 loop: CSALSPGLAGGKPYEQYF.

This clonotype is called medium-sized (0.01 to 0.1%) based on its frequency. Here the CDR3 reads CASSFSGTGRYEQYF. V usage is TRBV18 and J usage is TRBJ2-7; with no DNA, the TCRdb D assignment of TRBD1 cannot be verified. There are 15 residues in the CDR3. Germline V gene sequence: CDR1 KGHSH, CDR2 LQKENI.

This clonotype counts as medium-sized (0.01 to 0.1%) by frequency. The CDR3 loop is CASSPGTDPEAFF. J is TRBJ1-1 and V is TRBV18; with no DNA, the TCRdb D assignment of TRBD1 cannot be verified. This CDR3 comprises 13 residues. Germline V gene lookup returns CDR1 KGHSH and CDR2 LQKENI.

Its frequency marks this clonotype as large. The gene calls are TRBV12-3 or TRBV12-4 and TRBJ2-7; the TRBD2 assignment by TCRdb is unverifiable without DNA. CDR3 size: 14 residues. This CDR3 is CASSFGGSVDEQYF.

The chain uses TRBV27 and TRBJ1-5. CDR1 and CDR2 (germline): MNHEY, SMNVEV (reference sequence). This CDR3 has 13 residues. CDR3 in amino acids: CASKAWVGEPQHF.

Frequency places this clonotype as large (0.1 to 1%). The V call is TRBV20-1, the J call TRBJ2-7; TCRdb selects TRBD1, and the lack of DNA leaves this call unchecked. Germline V CDR1 and CDR2: DFQATT, SNEGSKA (reference sequence). CDR3 length: 11 residues. The CDR3 sequence: CSARPLEEQYF.

This clonotype is identified as hyperexpanded (1% or more) from frequency. This chain connects TRBV20-1 to TRBJ2-7. The CDR3 totals 12 residues. Looked up from germline, CDR1 is DFQATT and CDR2 is SNEGSKA (reference sequence). The CDR3 reads CSASLGSYEQYF.

The chain employs TRBV12-3 or TRBV12-4 and TRBJ2-7. The CDR3 has 13 residues. CDR3 in amino acids: CASSLLISYEQYF.

Frequency places this clonotype as hyperexpanded (1% or more). The rearrangement joins TRBV10-3 to TRBJ1-1; as DNA is missing, the TRBD1 call by TCRdb cannot be tested. Germline-derived CDR1 and CDR2 are ENHRY and SYGVKD. This CDR3 is built from 15 residues. The CDR3 loop reads CAISEPGQGNTEAFF.

This clonotype counts as large (0.1 to 1%) by frequency. The chain uses TRBV29-1 and TRBJ2-3. The CDR3 has 13 amino acids. The germline CDR1 and CDR2 sequences are SQVTM and ANQGSEA. CDR3 region: CSVEETSTDTQYF.

This clonotype registers medium-sized by frequency. The chain has TRBV20-1 and TRBJ2-1; TCRdb selects TRBD1, and the lack of DNA leaves this call unchecked. The CDR3 is 12 amino acids. Germline V lookup: CDR1 DFQATT, CDR2 SNEGSKA (reference sequence). The CDR3 loop reads CSAGRGRYEQFF.

This clonotype is labeled medium-sized based on frequency. The CDR3 is CASSPSPNLGQETQYF. This chain joins TRBV7-3 and TRBJ2-5; there is no DNA to check the TCRdb D call of TRBD2. The CDR3 has 16 amino acids. In germline, CDR1 is SGHTA, CDR2 FQGTGA. The whole variable domain, filled in from reference TRBV7-3 and TRBJ2-5, reads GAGVSQTPSNKVTEKGKYVELRCDPISGHTALYWYRQSLGQGPEFLIYFQGTGAADDSGLPNDRFFAVRPEGSVSTLKIQRTERGDSAVYLCASSPSPNLGQETQYFGPGTRLLVL.

Frequency places this clonotype as large. This chain uses TRBV6-5 with TRBJ2-2. Germline-derived CDR1 and CDR2 are MNHEY and SVGAGI. This CDR3 is 14 amino acids long. CDR3 loop: CASTTGTNTGELFF.

This clonotype is classed as medium-sized by frequency. This chain joins TRBV27 and TRBJ1-3; TCRdb outputs TRBD1, but without DNA this stays unchecked. The CDR3 spans 14 residues. Germline CDR1 and CDR2: MNHEY and SMNVEV (reference sequence). This chain's CDR3 is CASSIGRQGNTIYF.

V usage is TRBV6-5 and J usage is TRBJ2-2; TCRdb picks TRBD1, but there is no DNA to check that call. CDR1 and CDR2 from the germline V gene are MNHEY and SVGAGI. There are 14 residues in the CDR3. CDR3 in amino acids: CASSEGTGAGELFF.

This clonotype is called large based on its frequency. The V call is TRBV20-1, the J call TRBJ2-1; the D call from TCRdb, TRBD2, cannot be confirmed without DNA. CDR1 and CDR2 from the germline V gene are DFQATT and SNEGSKA (reference sequence). CDR3 size: 16 residues. The CDR3 loop reads CSARVTSGRTYNEQFF.